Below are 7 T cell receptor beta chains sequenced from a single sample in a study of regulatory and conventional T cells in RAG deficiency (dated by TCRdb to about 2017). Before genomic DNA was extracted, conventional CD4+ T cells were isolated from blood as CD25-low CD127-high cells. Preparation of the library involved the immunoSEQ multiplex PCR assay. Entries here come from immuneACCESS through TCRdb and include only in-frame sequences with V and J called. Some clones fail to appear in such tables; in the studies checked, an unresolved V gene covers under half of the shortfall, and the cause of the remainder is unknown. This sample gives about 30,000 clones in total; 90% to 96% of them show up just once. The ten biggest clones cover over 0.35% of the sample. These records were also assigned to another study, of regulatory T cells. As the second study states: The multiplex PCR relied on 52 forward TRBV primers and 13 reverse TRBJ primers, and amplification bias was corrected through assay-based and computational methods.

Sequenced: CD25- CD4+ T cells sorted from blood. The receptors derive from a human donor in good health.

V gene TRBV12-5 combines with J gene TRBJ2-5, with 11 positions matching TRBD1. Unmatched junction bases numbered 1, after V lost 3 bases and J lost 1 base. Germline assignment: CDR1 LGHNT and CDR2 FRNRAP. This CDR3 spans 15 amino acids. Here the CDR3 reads CASGFGTGGQETQYF. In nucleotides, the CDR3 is TGTGCTAGTGGTTTTGGGACAGGGGGCCAAGAGACCCAGTACTTC.

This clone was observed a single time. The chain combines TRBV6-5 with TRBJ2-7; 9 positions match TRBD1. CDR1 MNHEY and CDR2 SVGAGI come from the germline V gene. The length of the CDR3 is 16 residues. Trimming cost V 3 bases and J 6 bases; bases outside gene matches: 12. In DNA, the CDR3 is TGTGCCAGCAGTTATTACGGGACAGGGCTTAGTCGCGAGCAGTACTTC. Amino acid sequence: CASSYYGTGLSREQYF.

The CDR3 region has the DNA TGTGCCAGCAGCAAAGAATATAGCAGGGAAGACAATCAGCCCCAGCATTTT. It specifies CASSKEYSREDNQPQHF. The gene calls are TRBV21-1 and TRBJ1-5; the table's D call of TRBD1 was not tested on the DNA. TRBV21-1 is a listed pseudogene. CDR3 length: 17 residues.

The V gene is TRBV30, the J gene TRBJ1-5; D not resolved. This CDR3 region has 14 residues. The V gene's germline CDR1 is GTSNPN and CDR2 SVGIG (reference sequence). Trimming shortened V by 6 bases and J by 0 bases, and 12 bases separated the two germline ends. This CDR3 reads CACLRRDSNQPQHF. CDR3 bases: TGTGCCTGCTTGAGGAGGGATAGCAATCAGCCCCAGCATTTT.

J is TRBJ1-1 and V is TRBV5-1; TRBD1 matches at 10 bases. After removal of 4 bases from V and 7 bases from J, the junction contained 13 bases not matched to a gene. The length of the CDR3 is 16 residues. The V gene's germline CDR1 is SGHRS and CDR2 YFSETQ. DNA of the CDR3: TGCGCCAGCAGCCGATACCCGGGACAGGGGATGATTGAAGCTTTCTTT. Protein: CASSRYPGQGMIEAFF.

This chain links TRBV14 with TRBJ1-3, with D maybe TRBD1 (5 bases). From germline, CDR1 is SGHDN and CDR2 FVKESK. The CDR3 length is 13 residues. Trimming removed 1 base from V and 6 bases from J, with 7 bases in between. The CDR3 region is CASSQAGSNTIYF. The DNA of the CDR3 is TGTGCCAGCAGCCAAGCAGGGTCAAACACCATATATTTT. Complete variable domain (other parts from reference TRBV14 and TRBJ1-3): EAGVTQFPSHSVIEKGQTVTLRCDPISGHDNLYWYRRVMGKEIKFLLHFVKESKQDESGMPNNRFLAERTGGTYSTLKVQPAELEDSGVYFCASSQAGSNTIYFGEGSWLTVV.

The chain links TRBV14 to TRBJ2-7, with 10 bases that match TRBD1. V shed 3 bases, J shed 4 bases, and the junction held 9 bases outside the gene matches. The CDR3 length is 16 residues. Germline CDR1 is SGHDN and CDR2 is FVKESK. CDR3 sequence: CASSHLPGTGVYEQYF. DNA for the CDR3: TGTGCCAGCAGCCATTTACCAGGGACAGGGGTGTACGAGCAGTACTTC.